The 5 T cell receptor beta chains listed next were all sequenced from one sample in a study of CD8 T cells in ankylosing spondylitis. TCRdb re-analysed the 5' RACE reads in MiXCR, keeping a single row per CDR3 protein. Here the sample spans 150,000 to 200,000 distinct CDR3 sequences, 15% to 20% being singletons. Sequencing used blood, either unsorted or a sorted T cell fraction (not recorded which). The source is a male donor between 10 and 30 years old with ankylosing spondylitis or in good health (not recorded which).

The chain joins TRBV20-1 to TRBJ2-7, with unresolved D. The V gene lost 3 bases and the J gene lost 0 bases, with 15 bases spanning the gap. The CDR3 is 15 residues long. CDR1 is DFQATT, CDR2 SNEGSKA, per germline (reference sequence). As DNA, the CDR3 is TGCAGTGCTAGCGACACAATGACTGTCTCCTACGAGCAGTACTTC. Protein: CSASDTMTVSYEQYF.

The chain couples TRBV7-6 to TRBJ2-2; 8 bases are shared with TRBD1. The ends lost 0 bases at V and 7 bases at J; junction bases unmatched: 7. Germline V gene data show CDR1 as SGHVS and CDR2 as FNYEAQ. CDR3 size: 16 residues. The CDR3 spells CASSLAQDRADGELFF. The CDR3 bases are TGTGCCAGCAGCTTAGCGCAGGACAGGGCGGACGGGGAGCTGTTTTTT.

This clonotype was seen ten or more times. The rearrangement uses TRBV7-2 and TRBJ1-1, with unresolved D. CDR3 length: 13 residues. The V end lost 4 bases, the J end lost 8 bases, and 14 bases lay between the germline ends. Germline V gives CDR1 SGHTA, CDR2 FQGNSA. Here the CDR3 reads CASSSYMGREAFF. In DNA form, the CDR3 reads TGTGCCAGCAGCTCATATATGGGGAGAGAAGCTTTCTTT.

Ten or more counts support this clonotype. V gene TRBV5-1 combines with J gene TRBJ2-3; D remains unclear. The V gene lost 0 bases and the J gene lost 3 bases, with 8 bases spanning the gap. Germline V gene sequence: CDR1 SGHRS, CDR2 YFSETQ. This CDR3 is built from 14 residues. The DNA of the CDR3 is TGCGCCAGCAGCTTGGTAACAGATACAGATACGCAGTATTTT. Its translation: CASSLVTDTDTQYF.

This clonotype was recorded many times. V usage is TRBV7-9 and J usage is TRBJ2-5, with D unresolved. V was shortened by 3 bases and J by 3 bases, with 8 bases between the two germline ends. The CDR3 has 13 residues. Germline V gene sequence: CDR1 SEHNR, CDR2 FQNEAQ (reference sequence). In nucleotides, the CDR3 is TGTGCCAGCAGCTTCTGGGTGGAAGAGACCCAGTACTTC. Protein: CASSFWVEETQYF.